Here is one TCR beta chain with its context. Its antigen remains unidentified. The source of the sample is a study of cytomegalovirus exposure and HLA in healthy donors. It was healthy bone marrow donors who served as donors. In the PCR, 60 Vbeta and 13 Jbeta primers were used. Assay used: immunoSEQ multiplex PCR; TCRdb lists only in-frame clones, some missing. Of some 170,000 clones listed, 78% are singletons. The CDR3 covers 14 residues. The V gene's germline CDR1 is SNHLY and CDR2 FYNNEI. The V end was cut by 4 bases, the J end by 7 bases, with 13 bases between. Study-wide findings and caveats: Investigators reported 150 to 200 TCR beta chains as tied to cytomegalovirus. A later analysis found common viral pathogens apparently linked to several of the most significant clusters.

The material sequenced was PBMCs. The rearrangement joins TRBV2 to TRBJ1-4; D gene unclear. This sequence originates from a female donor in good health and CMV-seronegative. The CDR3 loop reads CASSGREGFEKLFF. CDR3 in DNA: TGTGCCAGCAGTGGGAGGGAGGGTTTTGAAAAACTGTTTTTT.